This T cell receptor beta chain was profiled in a study of T cells in Graves' hyperthyroidism and ophthalmopathy (dated by TCRdb to between 2019 and 2020). Study-wide context: Peripheral blood samples were taken at initial diagnosis, before any treatment was given. The paper reports TCR Vbeta CDR3 sequencing of approximately 140 peripheral blood samples: around 45 ophthalmopathy, some 80 hyperthyroidism and 17 progressor patients. Following sampling, methimazole starting at 30 mg daily was given to hyperthyroidism patients, and high-dose intravenous methylprednisolone was given to ophthalmopathy patients. The 100 discovery patients were divided at random into training and test sets in a 7:3 ratio. The study also compared thyroid tissue and blood T-cell repertoires from several Graves' hyperthyroidism patients. Prospective prediction of ophthalmopathy was tested in an independent validation cohort consisting of 18 hyperthyroidism patients and 15 or so patients who later progressed to ophthalmopathy. To identify distinguishing TCR V-J signatures, a discovery cohort of 100 or so patients was used, comprising 43 with Graves' ophthalmopathy and 57 with stable Graves' hyperthyroidism. The paper as a whole reports these results and caveats: Blood samples also contained most of the expanded thyroid clonotypes (frequency above 0.001), which suggests that blood repertoires may reflect thyroid immune responses. No statistical method was used to fix the sample size in advance, and group allocation was not hidden from the investigators. In cross-validation, a model built on a 13 V-J signature told ophthalmopathy apart from stable hyperthyroidism with approximately 91% sensitivity and roughly 81% specificity, and in testing the same model reached 80%/75%. In validation, progression to ophthalmopathy was predicted by the model with 65% to 71% sensitivity and roughly 76% specificity, a median of approximately 6.5 months before onset.

The TCR beta CDR3 regions were amplified from the RNA transcripts. For the first round of RT-PCR on the TCR CDR3, the HTBI primer set was used together with the Qiagen OneStep RT-PCR kit. Libraries were constructed in a second round of multiplex PCR, after which size selection and purification were performed. Libraries were sequenced paired-end with 100 bp reads on an Illumina HiSeq2000. Regarding the original processing steps: SOAPnuke was used to process the raw data, removing reads that contained adapters or uncalled bases, had a mean Phred below 15, or lacked an exact match to the constant primer or identifier. COPE v1.2.5 was used to merge high-quality paired reads, and clonotypes were defined as unique nucleotide sequences. MiTCR v1.1 was used to align clonotypes to the IMGT TRBV, TRBD and TRBJ reference segments. The analysis was restricted to V-J combinations with a frequency above 0.0001, which together covered 99% to 99.2% of the repertoires. The TCS score was defined as the ratio of F50 (clonal expansion) to E x V (chaos), calculated using BLOSUM62-based TCRdist between CDR3 peptides within each V-J. Welch's t-statistics and random forest reduced fewer than 550 V-J features to about 12, which were used in a naive Bayes classifier (R e1071). TCRdb trimmed public reads at Q25 via fastp, called clones via MiXCR and kept in-frame beta chains. One record per CDR3 amino acid sequence lists the most common genes and DNA. TCRdb's processing, not the authors' own work, is the source of the V and J calls. In this sample the table shows 350,000 to 450,000 distinct CDR3 sequences, over 11% of which occur a single time. The ten largest account for 28% of the sample.

In the ophthalmopathy patients, disease was moderately to severely active, with a Clinical Activity Score of 3 or more, a NOSPECS grade of 4 or more, and a duration of less than 3 months. Patients with uncontrolled infections, other autoimmune diseases, pregnancy or lactation were excluded. Diagnoses were based on clinical symptoms, serum thyroxine and TRAb, thyroid ultrasound and orbital computed tomography. Ficoll-Paque density gradient centrifugation was used to isolate PBMCs from around 10 ml of fresh peripheral blood. Total RNA was extracted using Trizol reagent, and RNA quality was assessed on an Agilent 2100 Bioanalyzer. This clonotype was counted many times. This clone's antigen is unknown. The record has no base qualities; no much larger clone is one base away. As encoded in the germline V gene, CDR1 is KGHDR while CDR2 is SFDVKD. The germline ends are 9 bases apart after V is trimmed by 3 bases and J by 4 bases. Including cysteine and phenylalanine, the CDR3 has 13 amino acids. Only CDR3 DNA is held: 39 bases, read in frame from base 1.

The clonotype comes from a man aged 50-59 years with Graves' ophthalmopathy. The chain is assembled from TRBV24-1 and TRBJ2-7; the D gene is perhaps TRBD2, on 5 matching bases. Sequencing was performed on blood. The CDR3 protein: CATSDPREYEQYF. The DNA is as follows: TGTGCCACCAGTGATCCGAGGGAGTACGAGCAGTACTTC.